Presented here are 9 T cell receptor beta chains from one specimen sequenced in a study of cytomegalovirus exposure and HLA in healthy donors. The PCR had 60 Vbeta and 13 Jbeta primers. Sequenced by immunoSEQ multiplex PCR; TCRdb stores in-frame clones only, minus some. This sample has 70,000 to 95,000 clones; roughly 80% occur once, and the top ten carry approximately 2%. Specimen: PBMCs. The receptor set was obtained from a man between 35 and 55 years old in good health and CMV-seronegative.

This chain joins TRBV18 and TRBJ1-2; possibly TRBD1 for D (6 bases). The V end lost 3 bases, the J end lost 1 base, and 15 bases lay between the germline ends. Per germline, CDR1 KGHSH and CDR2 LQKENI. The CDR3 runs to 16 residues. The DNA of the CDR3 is TGTGCCAGCTCACCTACGACAGGAACCCTTAACTATGGCTACACCTTC. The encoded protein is CASSPTTGTLNYGYTF.

The CDR3 sequence is CASGTRGTLIMAQYF. CDR3 DNA: TGTGCCTCCGGGACAAGGGGGACATTAATAATGGCCCAGTACTTC. The chain combines TRBV28 with TRBJ2-5, with a tentative D call TRBD1 (6 bases). CDR3 length: 15 residues. CDR1 MDHEN and CDR2 SYDVKM come from the germline V gene. The V end lost 11 bases, the J end lost 9 bases, and 28 bases lay between the germline ends. The full variable domain, in which reference TRBV28 and TRBJ2-5 provide the parts outside the CDR3, is DVKVTQSSRYLVKRTGEKVFLECVQDMDHENMFWYRQDPGLGLRLIYFSYDVKMKEKGDIPEGYSVSREKKERFSLILESASTNQTSMYLCASGTRGTLIMAQYFGPGTRLLVL.

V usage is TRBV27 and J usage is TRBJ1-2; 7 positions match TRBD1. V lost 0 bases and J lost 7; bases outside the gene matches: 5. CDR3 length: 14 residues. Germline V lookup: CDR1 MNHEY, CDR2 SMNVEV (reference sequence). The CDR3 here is CASSLSTGTSGYTF. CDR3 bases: TGTGCCAGCAGTTTATCGACAGGGACGAGTGGCTACACCTTC.

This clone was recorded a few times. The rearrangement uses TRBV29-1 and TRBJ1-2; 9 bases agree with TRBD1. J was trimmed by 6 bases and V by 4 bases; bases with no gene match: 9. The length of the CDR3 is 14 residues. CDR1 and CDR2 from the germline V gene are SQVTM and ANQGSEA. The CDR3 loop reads CSVVGTGKDNGYTF. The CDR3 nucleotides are TGCAGCGTTGTGGGGACAGGGAAGGATAATGGCTACACCTTC.

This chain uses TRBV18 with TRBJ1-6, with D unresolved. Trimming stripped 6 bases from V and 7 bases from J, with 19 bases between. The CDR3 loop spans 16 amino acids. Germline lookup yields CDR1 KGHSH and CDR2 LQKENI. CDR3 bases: TGTGCCAGCTCGCCTCCCGGCGGGCGGCTCAATTCACCCCTCCACTTT. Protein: CASSPPGGRLNSPLHF.

CDR3 in amino acids: CATSSRVTDTQYF. The CDR3 DNA sequence: TGTGCCACCAGCAGCCGGGTAACAGATACGCAGTATTTT. The chain is built from TRBV15 and TRBJ2-3; D gene ambiguous. The germline V gene encodes CDR1 LNHNV and CDR2 YYDKDF (reference sequence). Trimming left V 3 bases short and J 3 bases short, with 7 bases between. The CDR3 is 13 amino acids.

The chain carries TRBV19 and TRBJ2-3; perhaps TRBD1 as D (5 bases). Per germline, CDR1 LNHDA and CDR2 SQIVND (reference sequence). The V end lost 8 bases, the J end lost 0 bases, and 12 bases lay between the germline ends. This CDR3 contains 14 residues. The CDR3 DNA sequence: TGTGCCAGTTCGGACATGGCTAGCACAGATACGCAGTATTTT. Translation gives CASSDMASTDTQYF.

CDR3 residues: CASSSISYEQYF. CDR3 DNA: TGTGCCAGCAGCTCAATCTCCTACGAGCAGTACTTC. The chain joins TRBV7-6 to TRBJ2-7; no reliable D call. Trimming left V 4 bases short and J 0 bases short, with 4 bases between. CDR1 and CDR2 (germline): SGHVS, FNYEAQ. The CDR3 consists of 12 residues. The whole variable domain, remainder taken from reference TRBV7-6 and TRBJ2-7, is GAGVSQSPRYKVTKRGQDVALRCDPISGHVSLYWYRQALGQGPEFLTYFNYEAQQDKSGLPNDRFSAERPEGSISTLTIQRTEQRDSAMYRCASSSISYEQYFGPGTRLTVT.

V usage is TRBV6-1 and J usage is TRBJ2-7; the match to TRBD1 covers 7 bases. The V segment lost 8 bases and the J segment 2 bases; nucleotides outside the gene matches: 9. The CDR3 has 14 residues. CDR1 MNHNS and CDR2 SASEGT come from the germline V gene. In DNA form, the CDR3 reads TGTGCCAGCGTAAGACAGGGTGCAGCCTACGAGCAGTACTTC. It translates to CASVRQGAAYEQYF.